This is a list of T cell receptor beta chains from one sample in a study of cytomegalovirus exposure and HLA in healthy donors. Method: immunoSEQ multiplex PCR; TCRdb's copy keeps in-frame clones and lacks some. The sample lists fewer than 200,000 clones; about 71% were seen once. Sequenced: PBMCs. The receptor source for this set is a man aged 45 to 65 in good health and CMV-seronegative. CDR3s leave out the opening cysteine and the closing phenylalanine or tryptophan.

V	J	CDR3
TRBV11-3	TRBJ2-3	ASSEGGTDTQY
TRBV7-9	TRBJ2-4	ASSLVGDRGRGKNIQY
TRBV4-2	TRBJ1-2	ASSQASGREGYT
TRBV7-9	TRBJ2-1	ASSSGQGVYNEQF
TRBV2	TRBJ2-7	ASSEPGRGFNEQY
TRBV23-1	TRBJ1-1	ASNPDREWSEAF
TRBV19	TRBJ1-4	ASTGGNEKLF
TRBV15	TRBJ2-5	ATSRGTSGETQY
TRBV5-5	TRBJ1-2	ASSLGQSNYGYT
TRBV19	TRBJ1-6	ASSIAGTSSNSPLH
TRBV23-1	TRBJ2-3	ASSQSSSGGLITAQY
TRBV6-1	TRBJ1-6	ASRGTGSYNSPLH
TRBV19	TRBJ2-7	ASSPPGQDFYEQY
TRBV5-1	TRBJ2-7	ASSLRSERRSYEQY
TRBV7-7	TRBJ2-1	ASSLGAGSYNEQF
TRBV10-3	TRBJ1-1	AISGGGNTEAF
TRBV7-9	TRBJ2-7	ASSLDAREVYEQY
TRBV10-3	TRBJ2-7	AISERVQGAHEQY
TRBV5-1	TRBJ1-6	ASSFDSPNSPLH
TRBV6-5	TRBJ2-3	ASSYSAGGQGDTQY
TRBV5-4	TRBJ1-2	ASSLGAGANYGYT
TRBV6-4	TRBJ1-2	ASSAGQAAGYT
TRBV11-2	TRBJ1-2	ASSLPSTGGSGYT
TRBV5-1	TRBJ1-2	ASSLGQENGYT
TRBV19	TRBJ1-1	ASSIDRPAGYFTEAF
TRBV4-3	TRBJ1-2	ASSQDAGTGAYGYT
TRBV6-4	TRBJ1-2	ASSGSTGGNYGYT
TRBV7-8	TRBJ2-7	ASSIGQAEEQY
TRBV4-1	TRBJ2-7	ASSHGLAGGQNPYEQY
TRBV29-1	TRBJ2-2	SVLAGGNTGELF
TRBV7-9	TRBJ1-6	ASSLDRDSPLH
TRBV18	TRBJ2-6	ASSPHRPGSSGANVLT
TRBV7-9	TRBJ1-1	ASSPGTGETF
TRBV28	TRBJ1-5	ASSKIGQGQYSNQPQH
TRBV14	TRBJ2-7	ASSQGTGSYEQY
TRBV19	TRBJ1-5	ASSVDIRGNQPQH
TRBV7-3	TRBJ2-5	ASSLDGGAQETQY
TRBV25-1	TRBJ2-7	ASSEGQSSYEQY
TRBV5-1	TRBJ1-2	ASSLAVQRNGYT
TRBV15	TRBJ1-5	ATSRDQLDQPQH